This T cell receptor (beta chain) was identified in a study of blood T cells in healthy people across ages. Findings and limits, study-wide: No conclusive comparison of naive versus antigen-experienced cells was possible with unsorted PBMCs.

Through a sample-barcoded 5' primer and a J-beta primer mix, a second PCR was run for roughly 6 to 11 cycles. In TCRdb, the 5' RACE reads were re-called with MiXCR into one record per CDR3 protein. The table lists about 1.8 million distinct CDR3 sequences, about 50% of them singletons. A word on this clonotype: Antigen: not known.

Approximately 10 milliliters was the volume of peripheral blood drawn from each donor. PBMCs, at least 6 million per sample, were isolated. The receptor comes from a middle-aged woman in good health. The sequenced sample was blood.

For the CDR3, the DNA is TGTGCTATATCTTCGGGTAATGGCTACACCTTC. Its protein is CAISSGNGYTF. V gene TRBV11-1 combines with J gene TRBJ1-2; D is unresolved. The CDR3 length is 11 residues. CDR1 is SGHAT and CDR2 is FQDESV in the germline V gene (reference sequence). The entire variable domain, with the rest obtained from reference TRBV11-1 and TRBJ1-2, is as follows: EAEVAQSPRYKITEKSQAVAFWCDPISGHATLYWYRQILGQGPELLVQFQDESVVDDSQLPKDRFSAERLKGVDSTLKIQPAELGDSAMYLCAISSGNGYTFGSGTRLTVV.